The present TCR beta chain was sequenced within a study of T cell responses to AZD1222 COVID-19 vaccine. Study-wide results and caveats: A reported finding is that nearly half of spike-specific TCRs target unmutated variant regions. Most donors were white British and more were female, and clonal diversity was possibly underestimated.

The CDR3 runs 13 residues. The V end was cut by 5 bases, the J end by 7 bases, with 14 bases between. Germline CDR1 MNHEY, CDR2 SVGAGI. On this clone itself: What it recognizes is unknown.

Method: immunoSEQ multiplex PCR; TCRdb's copy keeps in-frame clones and lacks some. The table lists about 140,000 clones, 92% of them singletons. Sequenced material: peripheral blood, taken 28 days after the second AZD1222 dose. This sequence joins TRBV6-5 and TRBJ1-2; possible D gene TRBD1, 6 bases. The TCR sequence derives from an adult who received the AZD1222 COVID-19 vaccine. The CDR3 protein is CASSTQGFGGYTF. In DNA, the CDR3 is TGTGCCAGCAGTACCCAGGGGTTCGGTGGCTACACCTTC.